This passage covers 3 T cell receptor beta chains from one sample sequenced in a study of a mutant IDH1 vaccine in newly diagnosed glioma. No antigen has been identified for these receptors. Time point in this sample: week 5, during vaccination. Doses of 300 ug of mutant IDH1 20-mer peptide were given with topical imiquimod. Method: immunoSEQ multiplex PCR; TCRdb's copy keeps in-frame clones and lacks some. Here the sample spans about 50,000 clones, 80% to 90% being singletons. The input for sequencing was PBMCs, taken from a glioma patient whose treatment included an IDH1 peptide vaccine. The receptors originated from a woman between 45 and 60 years old with glioma.

The chain uses TRBV6-5 and TRBJ1-1; 9 nucleotides align to TRBD1. Per the germline V gene, CDR1 is MNHEY and CDR2 is SVGAGI. The V gene end was trimmed by 4 bases and the J gene end by 2 bases; junction bases not matched to a gene: 5. The CDR3 is 15 residues long. CDR3 loop: CASSSPGQGNTEAFF. The CDR3 coding sequence is TGTGCCAGCAGTTCCCCGGGACAGGGCAACACTGAAGCTTTCTTT.

The rearrangement joins TRBV9 to TRBJ2-6; 10 nucleotides agree with TRBD1. Germline V gene data show CDR1 as SGDLS and CDR2 as YYNGEE. The CDR3 is made up of 19 amino acids. The J segment lost 1 base and the V segment lost 3 bases, leaving 10 bases of the junction unmatched. CDR3 coding DNA: TGTGCCAGCAGCGCCCAACCGGGACAGGGGTTATCTGGGGCCAACGTCCTGACTTTC. This translates into CASSAQPGQGLSGANVLTF.

The CDR3 sequence is CASSYFGKNTEAFF. The CDR3 bases are TGTGCCAGCAGTTACTTCGGGAAGAACACTGAAGCTTTCTTT. This chain joins TRBV6-5 and TRBJ1-1; no definite D call. Trimming took 1 base from V and 1 from J, leaving 7 bases between them. Germline V gene lookup returns CDR1 MNHEY and CDR2 SVGAGI. The CDR3 extends over 14 amino acids.